This TCR beta chain was profiled in a study of blood T cell repertoires in COVID-19. Study-wide background: Sources were T cells, B-cell-depleted T cells, or PBMCs; the material itself was cDNA or gDNA.

Using immunoSEQ multiplex PCR, the repertoire was profiled, and TCRdb retains in-frame clones only, with some absent. Of more than 200,000 clones in the sample, more than 70% were seen once. Those who participated ranged in age from about 18 to 89 years and resided in 20 to 30 US areas. Participant-given clinical history determined each cohort assignment. The germline gives CDR1 LGHDT, CDR2 YNNKEL (reference sequence). CDR3 length equals 15 residues. Trimming pared 4 bases from V and 5 bases from J, leaving 17 bases between. The sequence was obtained from a man between 25 and 39 years old with acute COVID-19. The sequencing sample was made of PBMCs or T cells enriched from blood (not recorded which). V and J are TRBV3-1 (or the pseudogene TRBV3-2) and TRBJ1-2; weak D call: TRBD1 (5 bases). The CDR3 nucleotides are TGTGCCAGCAGCCTGCGTGGGGCGCCCCGGTATGGCTACACCTTC. Encoded protein: CASSLRGAPRYGYTF.